This T cell receptor (beta chain) is drawn from a study of T cells in Graves' hyperthyroidism and ophthalmopathy. In the study overall: Before treatment of any kind, peripheral blood was taken at initial diagnosis. Findings and limits, study-wide: In the analysis, a 13 V-J model separated ophthalmopathy from stable hyperthyroidism. The majority of expanded thyroid clonotypes above 0.001 also appeared in blood.

This CDR3 region has 15 residues. CDR1 is SGHAT and CDR2 is FQNNGV in the germline V gene. J lost 0 bases, V lost 4 bases, and 4 bases had no gene match. This clonotype was found many times. The antigen is undetermined. Template material for amplifying TCR beta CDR3 regions consisted of RNA transcripts. The primer set for the first-round RT-PCR of the TCR CDR3 was HTBI. Via MiXCR, TCRdb re-called the multiplex PCR reads, giving one row per CDR3 protein. The table has hundreds of thousands of distinct CDR3 sequences, about a fifth seen once; the top ten hold over 30%. Sequencing was performed on blood. The rearrangement links TRBV11-2 to TRBJ1-1; 8 nucleotides line up with TRBD1. The receptor was derived from a man under 40 with Graves' ophthalmopathy. The CDR3 region is CASSSGGGLNTEAFF. The DNA for the CDR3 is TGTGCCAGCAGCTCAGGGGGCGGGTTGAACACTGAAGCTTTCTTT.